The 25 T cell receptor beta chains listed next were all sequenced from one sample in a study of blood T cell repertoires in COVID-19. Here immunoSEQ multiplex PCR was the method, and the copy in TCRdb shows in-frame clones only, minus some. This sample has about 270,000 clones, with around 82% found just once. Sequencing input: peripheral blood. Receptors originate from a young woman with acute or convalescent COVID-19.

The chain carries TRBV4-2 and TRBJ1-4; 7 bases fit TRBD1. The CDR3 sequence is 15 residues long. Trimming took 0 bases from V and 10 from J; bases not matched to a gene: 8. The germline V gene encodes CDR1 LGHNA and CDR2 YNFKEQ. Here the CDR3 DNA reads TGTGCCAGCAGCCAAGATTTGAGGGGGCGGGTAAAACTGTTTTTT. This sequence encodes CASSQDLRGRVKLFF.

V is TRBV14 and J is TRBJ2-7; no firm D call. The length of the CDR3 is 14 residues. Germline CDR1 reads SGHDN; CDR2 reads FVKESK. The V gene lost 6 bases and the J gene lost 4 bases, with 16 bases spanning the gap. This CDR3 reads CASRGTGFGYEQYF. The CDR3 region has the DNA TGTGCCAGCAGGGGTACGGGTTTCGGTTACGAGCAGTACTTC.

The chain recombines TRBV7-8 with TRBJ1-4, with 9 bases matching TRBD1. From germline, CDR1 is SGHVS and CDR2 FQNEAQ. This CDR3 is 15 amino acids long. Trimming removed 3 bases from V and 10 bases from J; junction bases left unmatched: 9. DNA of the CDR3: TGTGCCAGCAGCTTTCCGGGGACAGGGATCAGAAAACTGTTTTTT. This gives the protein CASSFPGTGIRKLFF.

The CDR3 sequence: CASSYRRDSYEQYF. Written as DNA, the CDR3 is TGTGCCAGCAGTTACCGTCGGGACTCCTACGAGCAGTACTTC. V usage is TRBV6-5 and J usage is TRBJ2-7; TRBD2 might be the D (5 bases). Germline V lookup: CDR1 MNHEY, CDR2 SVGAGI. The length of the CDR3 is 14 residues. Deletions cut 2 bases from V and 0 bases from J, with 8 bases between.

This clone was recorded once. A junction end diverges from the germline sequence, so it may reflect a read error. V and J are TRBV6-2 or TRBV6-3 and TRBJ2-7; 8 bases align to TRBD1. In germline, CDR1 is MNHEY, CDR2 SVGEGT. CDR3 length: 11 amino acids. The CDR3 coding sequence is TGTGCCAGCAGTTACCCGACAGGGGCCCACTTC. Translated, it gives CASSYPTGAHF.

This clone was seen once. This chain connects TRBV7-3 to TRBJ2-3; 9 bases align to TRBD2. V lost 2 bases and J lost 6; bases outside the gene matches: 6. Germline V gene lookup returns CDR1 SGHTA and CDR2 FQGTGA. CDR3 length: 15 residues. The CDR3 region is CASSLAGGVGDTQYF. CDR3 DNA sequence: TGTGCCAGCAGCTTAGCGGGAGGGGTGGGGGATACGCAGTATTTT. The variable domain in full, completed from reference TRBV7-3 and TRBJ2-3, reads GAGVSQTPSNKVTEKGKYVELRCDPISGHTALYWYRQSLGQGPEFLIYFQGTGAADDSGLPNDRFFAVRPEGSVSTLKIQRTERGDSAVYLCASSLAGGVGDTQYFGPGTRLTVL.

The genes are TRBV10-3 and TRBJ2-2, with a possible D match to TRBD1 (5 bases). The CDR3 contains 13 residues. The V end was cut by 7 bases, the J end by 4 bases, with 10 bases between. Looked up from germline, CDR1 is ENHRY and CDR2 is SYGVKD. CDR3 sequence: CAIKGQGTGELFF. DNA of the CDR3: TGTGCCATCAAGGGCCAGGGCACCGGGGAGCTGTTTTTT.

V and J are TRBV27 and TRBJ2-7; D is perhaps TRBD2 (6 bases). Germline values: CDR1 MNHEY, CDR2 SMNVEV (reference sequence). The CDR3 consists of 14 residues. With 3 bases removed from V and 4 bases from J, the gap between germline ends came to 13 bases. The CDR3 loop reads CASSFAHGTYEQYF. In DNA, the CDR3 is TGTGCCAGCAGTTTCGCGCACGGGACTTACGAGCAGTACTTC.

The chain carries TRBV24-1 and TRBJ2-3; 7 bases match TRBD2. Germline V gene lookup returns CDR1 KGHDR and CDR2 SFDVKD. The CDR3 runs 19 residues. The V and J ends lost 3 bases and 2 bases, in that order; junction bases with no gene match: 16. The CDR3 DNA sequence: TGTGCCACCAGTGATATTGCTCCCAAAGAGCGGGGCTCCACAGATACGCAGTATTTT. Protein: CATSDIAPKERGSTDTQYF.

This clone has just one count. The genes are TRBV12-3 or TRBV12-4 and TRBJ2-1; D is unclear. With 4 bases removed from V and 4 bases from J, the gap between germline ends came to 5 bases. The CDR3 totals 12 residues. The CDR3 region is CASSSDYNEQFF. DNA of the CDR3: TGTGCCAGCAGTTCAGATTACAATGAGCAGTTCTTC.

The sample holds one count of this clone. The chain links TRBV4-3 to TRBJ1-2, with 12 bases fitting TRBD1. Germline values: CDR1 LGHNA, CDR2 YSLEER. With 4 bases clipped from V and 7 bases from J, the junction kept 7 bases outside the gene matches. The CDR3 length is 15 residues. The CDR3 here is CASSPLGTGGRGYTF. The CDR3 region has the DNA TGCGCCAGCAGCCCCTTAGGGACAGGGGGCCGTGGCTACACCTTC.

The chain employs TRBV3-1 (or the pseudogene TRBV3-2) and TRBJ1-2, with unresolved D. Germline CDR1 and CDR2: LGHDT and YNNKEL (reference sequence). The V and J ends lost 0 bases and 3 bases respectively, with 11 bases between them. CDR3 length equals 15 residues. The CDR3 sequence is CASSQDLRLDYGYTF. CDR3 DNA sequence: TGTGCCAGCAGCCAAGATCTCAGGCTCGACTATGGCTACACCTTC.

The sample holds many counts of this clone. The gene calls are TRBV6-5 and TRBJ2-7; tentative D call: TRBD2 (5 bases). The CDR3 loop spans 13 amino acids. The germline CDR1 and CDR2 sequences are MNHEY and SVGAGI. Between the trimmed V and J ends, which lost 9 bases and 3 bases, there was a span of 15 bases. DNA for the CDR3: TGTGCCAGTAGGGCAGAGGGTCTCTACGAGCAGTACTTC. Encoded protein: CASRAEGLYEQYF.

This clone was counted a single time. The chain recombines TRBV30 with TRBJ1-2, with TRBD1 matching 8 bases. The CDR3 is made up of 13 amino acids. CDR1 GTSNPN and CDR2 SVGIG come from the germline V gene (reference sequence). The V gene end was trimmed by 3 bases and the J gene end by 7 bases; junction bases not matched to a gene: 7. The CDR3 DNA is TGTGCCTGGAGCACAGGGGGTACTTCTGGCTACACCTTC. This sequence encodes CAWSTGGTSGYTF.

The V call is TRBV6-2 or TRBV6-3, the J call TRBJ2-7; D might be TRBD1 (7 bases). V lost 1 base and J lost 2, with 12 bases in between. Germline V gene sequence: CDR1 MNHEY, CDR2 SVGEGT. The CDR3 spans 15 residues. The CDR3 sequence is CASSYFQGGTYEQYF. CDR3 DNA: TGTGCCAGCAGTTACTTCCAGGGGGGTACCTACGAGCAGTACTTC.

The chain uses TRBV11-2 and TRBJ1-2; TRBD1 might be the D (5 bases). Germline V CDR1 and CDR2: SGHAT, FQNNGV. There are 16 residues in the CDR3. The V end was cut by 6 bases, the J end by 2 bases, with 19 bases between. In DNA, the CDR3 is TGTGCCAGCAGTCCGATCGGGGGACCGAAAAACTATGGCTACACCTTC. Residues: CASSPIGGPKNYGYTF.

The J gene is TRBJ1-1, the V gene TRBV3-1 (or the pseudogene TRBV3-2), with a possible D match to TRBD1 (5 bases). The CDR3 extends over 14 amino acids. Per the germline V gene, CDR1 is LGHDT and CDR2 is YNNKEL (reference sequence). Trimming took off 2 bases at V and 5 bases at J, with 12 bases between the two ends. DNA of the CDR3: TGTGCCAGCAGCCAACGGGGAGGGGATACTGAAGCTTTCTTT. It codes for CASSQRGGDTEAFF.

This clone was picked up a small number of times. This sequence joins TRBV6-5 and TRBJ2-1, with 11 bases identical to TRBD2. The V segment lost 6 bases and the J segment 13 bases; nucleotides outside the gene matches: 8. Germline CDR1 MNHEY, CDR2 SVGAGI. The CDR3 contains 13 residues. DNA for the CDR3: TGTGCCAGCAGGCCCGGGACTAGCGGAGAACAGTTCTTC. It specifies CASRPGTSGEQFF.

The chain carries TRBV2 and TRBJ2-1, with 7 bases matching TRBD1. CDR1 is SNHLY and CDR2 is FYNNEI in the germline V gene. The ends lost 6 bases at V and 6 bases at J; junction bases unmatched: 2. The CDR3 sequence is 12 residues long. In DNA, the CDR3 is TGTGCCAGCAGAAGACAGGGCAATGAGCAGTTCTTC. This sequence encodes CASRRQGNEQFF.

This clone has more than one count but fewer than ten. The chain recombines TRBV18 with TRBJ2-1; 16 positions match TRBD2. V was clipped by 3 bases and J by 2 bases; unmatched bases: 7. Germline V gives CDR1 KGHSH, CDR2 LQKENI. The CDR3 is 19 amino acids. The CDR3 DNA reads TGTGCCAGCTCACCGATCGGGACTAGCGGGAGGGGGACCTACAATGAGCAGTTCTTC. Protein sequence: CASSPIGTSGRGTYNEQFF.

A single count supports this clone. The J gene is TRBJ1-3, the V gene TRBV11-2; D is unclear. Germline V gene data show CDR1 as SGHAT and CDR2 as FQNNGV. This CDR3 is 17 amino acids long. Trimming stripped 1 base from V and 4 bases from J, with 17 bases between. The CDR3 DNA sequence: TGTGCCAGCAGCTTAGTCCCGGGTATGCGTTGGGGAAACACCATATATTTT. It is translated as CASSLVPGMRWGNTIYF.

This sequence joins TRBV7-2 and TRBJ2-1, with D maybe TRBD2 (5 bases). Trimming shortened V by 3 bases and J by 0 bases, and 12 bases separated the two germline ends. Germline CDR1 SGHTA, CDR2 FQGNSA. This CDR3 has 16 residues. Here the CDR3 reads CASSLGASSSYNEQFF. The CDR3 DNA reads as TGTGCCAGCAGCTTGGGAGCCAGCAGCTCCTACAATGAGCAGTTCTTC.

V and J are TRBV5-1 and TRBJ1-5, with D possibly TRBD1 on 5 matching bases. Germline V gene sequence: CDR1 SGHRS, CDR2 YFSETQ. CDR3 length: 14 amino acids. The V gene lost 0 bases and the J gene lost 6 bases, with 10 bases spanning the gap. DNA of the CDR3: TGCGCCAGCAGCTTGGGGGAAAGGGGTCAGCCCCAGCATTTT. It translates to CASSLGERGQPQHF.

The chain links TRBV18 to TRBJ2-1; 11 nucleotides line up with TRBD2. This CDR3 spans 15 amino acids. J lost 8 bases, V lost 6 bases, and 9 bases had no gene match. Germline CDR1 KGHSH, CDR2 LQKENI. The CDR3 sequence is CASSPGLAGGDEQFF. For the CDR3, the DNA is TGTGCCAGCTCCCCTGGCCTAGCGGGAGGTGATGAGCAGTTCTTC.

The chain combines TRBV7-8 with TRBJ1-1; D is uncertain. Trimming cost V 0 bases and J 7 bases, with 9 bases left between them. From germline, CDR1 is SGHVS and CDR2 FQNEAQ. This CDR3 comprises 13 residues. CDR3 loop: CASSLAGSREAFF. Written as DNA, the CDR3 is TGTGCCAGCAGCTTAGCGGGCAGCCGTGAAGCTTTCTTT.